One and the same sample provided the 17 T cell receptor beta chains below, sequenced in a study of T-cell reconstitution after alpha-beta-depleted transplantation in children. The library targeted TCRbeta and was prepared with unique molecular identifiers. TCRdb processed the PCR reads anew with MiXCR; each CDR3 protein has one entry. Among around 360,000 distinct CDR3 sequences listed, 9% to 12% were seen once. The sequenced sample was PBMCs from the stem cell graft donor, obtained from the stem cell graft. These receptors all come from a human donor who donated a stem cell graft to a child with acute lymphoblastic leukemia.

The chain recombines TRBV6-2 or TRBV6-3 with TRBJ2-5, with TRBD2 as a possible D gene (5 bases). CDR3 size: 14 residues. The ends were cut back, 5 bases at V and 4 bases at J, with 14 bases in the middle. Germline CDR1 and CDR2: MNHEY and SVGEGT. The CDR3 DNA is TGTGCCAGCAGTGGCCTCACTAGAGGAGAGACCCAGTACTTC. This sequence encodes CASSGLTRGETQYF.

This clonotype was observed a few times. The V call is TRBV7-2, the J call TRBJ2-2, with D unclear. The CDR3 has 14 amino acids. V shed 4 bases and J shed 5 bases, with 11 bases lying between them. Germline V gene data show CDR1 as SGHTA and CDR2 as FQGNSA. DNA of the CDR3: TGTGCCAGCAGCTCGCCTGAGTTAACCGGGGAGCTGTTTTTT. Its translation: CASSSPELTGELFF.

The chain has TRBV15 and TRBJ2-7; D perhaps matches TRBD1 (6 bases). CDR3 length: 14 residues. V was cut by 2 bases and J by 4 bases, with 12 bases left in between. Germline-derived CDR1 and CDR2 are LNHNV and YYDKDF (reference sequence). The CDR3, as DNA: TGTGCCACCAGCAGACCGGACAGAGAATACGAGCAGTACTTC. This codes for CATSRPDREYEQYF. Variable domain in full (rest from reference TRBV15 and TRBJ2-7): DAMVIQNPRYQVTQFGKPVTLSCSQTLNHNVMYWYQQKSSQAPKLLFHYYDKDFNNEADTPDNFQSRRPNTSFCFLDIRSPGLGDTAMYLCATSRPDREYEQYFGPGTRLTVT.

There are a few counts of this clonotype. The genes are TRBV10-3 and TRBJ2-3; TRBD2 might be the D (5 bases). Germline V gene data show CDR1 as ENHRY and CDR2 as SYGVKD. The CDR3 is 16 amino acids. Trimming stripped 2 bases from V and 4 bases from J, with 16 bases between. The CDR3 reads CAISEEEGRAPDTQYF. As DNA, the CDR3 is TGTGCCATCAGTGAGGAAGAGGGTAGGGCTCCAGATACGCAGTATTTT.

In its sample, this clonotype was seen a few times. The V call is TRBV19, the J call TRBJ2-5, with 8 bases that match TRBD1. The CDR3 sequence is 14 residues long. With 5 bases clipped from V and 5 bases from J, the junction kept 7 bases outside the gene matches. CDR1 and CDR2 (germline): LNHDA, SQIVND (reference sequence). This chain's CDR3 is CASSAQGVGETQYF. DNA of the CDR3: TGTGCCAGTAGTGCACAGGGGGTCGGGGAGACCCAGTACTTC.

The V gene is TRBV18, the J gene TRBJ1-5; D is possibly TRBD1 (6 bases). Per germline, CDR1 KGHSH and CDR2 LQKENI. V was cut by 2 bases and J by 7 bases, with 6 bases left in between. The CDR3 consists of 12 residues. The CDR3 nucleotides read TGTGCCAGCTCACCAGGGGGCCAGCCCCAGCATTTT. As protein: CASSPGGQPQHF.

This clonotype has more than one count but fewer than ten. V usage is TRBV5-1 and J usage is TRBJ2-1, with 7 bases lining up with TRBD2. V shed 4 bases and J 9 bases; nucleotides not matched to a gene: 13. This CDR3 region has 15 residues. Germline values: CDR1 SGHRS, CDR2 YFSETQ. The CDR3: CASSGRGRGMGEQFF. The CDR3 DNA reads as TGCGCCAGCAGCGGCCGCGGGAGAGGTATGGGTGAGCAGTTCTTC.

The genes are TRBV5-1 and TRBJ2-3, with D possibly called TRBD1 or TRBD2 (5 bases each). CDR1 and CDR2 (germline): SGHRS, YFSETQ. The CDR3 is made up of 17 amino acids. V was cut by 0 bases and J by 0 bases, with 14 bases left in between. The CDR3 nucleotides are TGCGCCAGCAGCTTGGTGGAAGGGGAGCTGAGCACAGATACGCAGTATTTT. Its protein is CASSLVEGELSTDTQYF. Full variable domain (outside the CDR3, taken from reference TRBV5-1 and TRBJ2-3): KAGVTQTPRYLIKTRGQQVTLSCSPISGHRSVSWYQQTPGQGLQFLFEYFSETQRNKGNFPGRFSGRQFSNSRSEMNVSTLELGDSALYLCASSLVEGELSTDTQYFGPGTRLTVL.

The V and J genes are TRBV12-3 or TRBV12-4 and TRBJ2-5; 9 nucleotides agree with TRBD1. CDR3 length equals 15 residues. After removal of 5 bases from V and 1 base from J, the junction contained 5 bases not matched to a gene. In nucleotides, the CDR3 is TGTGCCAGCAGTCCAGGGGACAGGGTCCAAGAGACCCAGTACTTC. It encodes CASSPGDRVQETQYF.

This clonotype came up a few times. The junction departs from the called germline gene at one end, perhaps through a read error. The chain joins TRBV7-7 to TRBJ2-7; the D is unclear. CDR3 length equals 14 residues. Germline V gives CDR1 SSHAT, CDR2 FNYEAQ (reference sequence). Here the CDR3 reads CASSSGLDRAEQYF. The CDR3 nucleotides read TGTGCTAGCAGTTCTGGATTGGACCGTGCCGAGCAGTACTTC.

This clonotype has only a few counts. The chain joins TRBV5-1 to TRBJ2-3; a possible D gene is TRBD1 (5 bases). The CDR3 length is 14 residues. Trimming cost V 3 bases and J 4 bases, with 12 bases left between them. From germline, CDR1 is SGHRS and CDR2 YFSETQ. The CDR3 is CASSWKLGADTQYF. The CDR3 bases are TGCGCCAGCAGCTGGAAGCTAGGGGCAGATACGCAGTATTTT.

V usage is TRBV7-6 and J usage is TRBJ2-2; D gene unclear. The CDR3 has 14 amino acids. CDR1 SGHVS and CDR2 FNYEAQ come from the germline V gene. Trimming shortened V by 5 bases and J by 4 bases, and 11 bases separated the two germline ends. In nucleotides, the CDR3 is TGTGCCAGCAGCCCTGACGACCCCACCGGGGAGCTGTTTTTT. It yields the protein CASSPDDPTGELFF.

This clonotype was seen ten or more times. This chain connects TRBV7-8 to TRBJ2-4; 7 bases are a match to TRBD2. Germline V CDR1 and CDR2: SGHVS, FQNEAQ. V gave up 5 bases and J gave up 0 bases; unmatched junction bases: 22. CDR3 length: 21 amino acids. In DNA, the CDR3 is TGTGCCAGCAGCCCGTTGCGGGTCGTCGGCGGGAGTGGCCTAGCCAAAAACATTCAGTACTTC. Its protein product is CASSPLRVVGGSGLAKNIQYF.

The chain joins TRBV11-1 to TRBJ2-1, with TRBD2 matching over 13 bases. The CDR3 consists of 19 residues. Germline loops: CDR1 SGHAT, CDR2 FQDESV (reference sequence). The V segment lost 4 bases and the J segment 8 bases; nucleotides outside the gene matches: 17. The CDR3 region is CASSSRGRTSGSKGDEQFF. Here the CDR3 DNA reads TGTGCCAGCAGCTCCCGAGGAAGGACTAGCGGGAGTAAGGGCGATGAGCAGTTCTTC.

The sample holds a few counts of this clonotype. The chain recombines TRBV12-3 or TRBV12-4 with TRBJ1-5, with TRBD1 identical over 12 bases. The CDR3 contains 17 residues. The trim removed 4 bases at V and 3 bases at J, leaving 7 bases unmatched. The CDR3 DNA reads as TGTGCCAGCAGTTCCGGGACAGGGGGCCTGGTCAATCAGCCCCAGCATTTT. As protein: CASSSGTGGLVNQPQHF.

This chain connects TRBV29-1 to TRBJ2-3, with 9 bases fitting TRBD2. V shed 5 bases, J shed 4 bases, and the junction held 7 bases outside the gene matches. The length of the CDR3 is 14 residues. Germline CDR1 and CDR2: SQVTM and ANQGSEA. The CDR3 here is CSVWYAGGSDTQYF. In nucleotides, the CDR3 is TGCAGCGTTTGGTACGCGGGAGGGTCAGATACGCAGTATTTT.

The rearrangement joins TRBV7-2 to TRBJ2-7; TRBD2 might be the D (5 bases). The CDR3 runs to 13 residues. The germline CDR1 and CDR2 sequences are SGHTA and FQGNSA. Trimming took 4 bases from V and 3 from J, leaving 10 bases between them. This CDR3 reads CASSYRDYYEQYF. CDR3 nucleotides: TGTGCCAGCAGCTATCGGGATTACTACGAGCAGTACTTC.